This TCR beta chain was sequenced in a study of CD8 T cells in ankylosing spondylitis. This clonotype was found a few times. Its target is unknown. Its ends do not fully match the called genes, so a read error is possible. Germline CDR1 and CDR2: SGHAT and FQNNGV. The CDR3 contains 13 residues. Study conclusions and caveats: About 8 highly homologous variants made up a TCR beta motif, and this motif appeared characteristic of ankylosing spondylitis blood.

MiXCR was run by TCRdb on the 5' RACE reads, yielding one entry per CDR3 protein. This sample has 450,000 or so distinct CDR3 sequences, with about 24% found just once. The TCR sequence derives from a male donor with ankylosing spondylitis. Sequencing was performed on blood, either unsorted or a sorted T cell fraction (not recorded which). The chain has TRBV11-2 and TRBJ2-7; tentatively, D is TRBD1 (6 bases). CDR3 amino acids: CATSRDTSYEQYF. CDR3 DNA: TGTGCCACCAGCCGGGACACGTCCTACGAGCAGTACTTC.